This T cell receptor beta chain comes out of a study of T cells in Graves' hyperthyroidism and ophthalmopathy. Study-wide context: Specimen type is peripheral blood, collected at initial diagnosis prior to any treatment. Regarding the study as a whole: Most thyroid clonotypes expanded above 0.001 were also detected in blood.

A word on this clonotype: The antigen is not known.

The J segment lost 5 bases and the V segment lost 2 bases, leaving 7 bases of the junction unmatched. The CDR3 is made up of 16 amino acids. Germline assignment: CDR1 KGHDR and CDR2 SFDVKD. PBMCs were sourced from more than 9 ml fresh peripheral blood. TCR beta CDR3 regions were amplified from RNA transcripts. The HTBI primer set served for first-round RT-PCR of the TCR CDR3. MiXCR, run by TCRdb on the multiplex PCR reads, gives a single entry per CDR3 protein. The repertoire includes about 290,000 distinct CDR3 sequences, 13% of them detected once, and 6.5% to 10% sits in the top ten. This TCR derives from a woman younger than 45 with Graves' hyperthyroidism that later progressed to Graves' ophthalmopathy. The V gene is TRBV24-1, the J gene TRBJ2-5, with TRBD2 matching 10 bases. What was sequenced was blood. The CDR3 loop is CATSDYIAGGSETQYF. The CDR3 DNA sequence: TGTGCCACCAGTGATTATATAGCGGGAGGATCCGAGACCCAGTACTTC.